The clone carrying this TCR beta chain was seen more than once but under ten times. What it binds is unknown. Reverse transcription of all isolated RNA meant that expressed TCRB transcripts were sequenced. Profiled with immunoSEQ multiplex PCR; TCRdb holds only in-frame clones, not every one. The sample contains over 500,000 clones, about 16% of which appear only once. This sample was included in a study of beta chain features in type 1 diabetes. Study-wide findings and caveats: TCRB repertoires of naive, central memory and Treg cells appeared more similar among patients than among healthy donors. A potential influence of HLA type upon TCRB rearrangement remained unresolved herein. There were fewer insertions and more deletions at the VDJ junctions of type 1 diabetes patients.

The CDR3 runs 14 residues. The germline gives CDR1 SGHVS, CDR2 FQNEAQ. With 5 bases removed from V and 11 bases from J, the gap between germline ends came to 21 bases. The specimen sequenced was naive CD4+ T cells from blood. The chain couples TRBV7-8 to TRBJ2-5; D tentatively fits TRBD1 or TRBD2 (5 bases each). The source of this sequence is a man in his late teens or twenties in good health. CDR3 nucleotide sequence: TGTGCCAGCAGCCCCCAGAGGGTTGGGGGACGTCAGTACTTC. This gives the protein CASSPQRVGGRQYF.